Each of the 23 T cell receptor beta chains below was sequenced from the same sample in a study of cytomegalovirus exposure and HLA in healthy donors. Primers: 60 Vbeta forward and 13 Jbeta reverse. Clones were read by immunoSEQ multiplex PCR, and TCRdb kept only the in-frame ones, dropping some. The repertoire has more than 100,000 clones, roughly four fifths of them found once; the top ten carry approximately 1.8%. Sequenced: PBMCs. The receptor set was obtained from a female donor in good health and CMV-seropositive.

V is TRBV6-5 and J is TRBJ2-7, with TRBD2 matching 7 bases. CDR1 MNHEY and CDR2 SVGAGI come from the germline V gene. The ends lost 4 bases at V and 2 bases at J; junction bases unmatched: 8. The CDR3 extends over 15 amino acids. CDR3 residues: CASSLSRLAPYEQYF. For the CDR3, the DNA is TGTGCCAGCAGTTTATCCCGACTAGCACCCTACGAGCAGTACTTC.

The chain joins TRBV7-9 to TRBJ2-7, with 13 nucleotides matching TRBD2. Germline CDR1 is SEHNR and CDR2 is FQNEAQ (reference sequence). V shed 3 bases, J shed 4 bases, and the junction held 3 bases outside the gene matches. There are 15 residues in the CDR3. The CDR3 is CASSFRLAGGYEQYF. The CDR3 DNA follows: TGTGCCAGCAGCTTCCGACTAGCGGGAGGTTACGAGCAGTACTTC.

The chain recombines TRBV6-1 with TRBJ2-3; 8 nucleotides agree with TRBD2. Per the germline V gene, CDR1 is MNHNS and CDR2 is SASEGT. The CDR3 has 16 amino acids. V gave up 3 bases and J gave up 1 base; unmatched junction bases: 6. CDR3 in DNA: TGTGCCAGCAGTGACCCGGGAGGGCGGGGCACAGATACGCAGTATTTT. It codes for CASSDPGGRGTDTQYF.

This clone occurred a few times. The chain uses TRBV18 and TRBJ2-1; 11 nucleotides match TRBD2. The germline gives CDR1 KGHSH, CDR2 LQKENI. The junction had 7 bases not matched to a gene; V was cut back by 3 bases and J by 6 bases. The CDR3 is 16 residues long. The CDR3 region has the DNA TGTGCCAGCTCACCCACTAGCGGGAGAGGTGCCAATGAGCAGTTCTTC. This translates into CASSPTSGRGANEQFF.

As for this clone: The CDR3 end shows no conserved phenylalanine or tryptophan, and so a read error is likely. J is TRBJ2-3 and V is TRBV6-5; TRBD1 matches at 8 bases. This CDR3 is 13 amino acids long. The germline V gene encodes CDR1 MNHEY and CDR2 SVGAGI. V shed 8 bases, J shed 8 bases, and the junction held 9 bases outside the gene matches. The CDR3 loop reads CASRAGGRGTQYL. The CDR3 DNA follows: TGTGCCAGCCGGGCAGGGGGCCGCGGTACGCAGTATTTG.

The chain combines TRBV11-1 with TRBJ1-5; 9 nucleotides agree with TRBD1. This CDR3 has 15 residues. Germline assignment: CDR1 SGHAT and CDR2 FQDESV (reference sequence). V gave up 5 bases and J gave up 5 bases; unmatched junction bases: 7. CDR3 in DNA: TGTGCCAGCAGCCCTGGGACAGGGACGGATCAGCCCCAGCATTTT. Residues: CASSPGTGTDQPQHF. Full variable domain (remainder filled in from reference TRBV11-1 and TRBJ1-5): EAEVAQSPRYKITEKSQAVAFWCDPISGHATLYWYRQILGQGPELLVQFQDESVVDDSQLPKDRFSAERLKGVDSTLKIQPAELGDSAMYLCASSPGTGTDQPQHFGDGTRLSIL.

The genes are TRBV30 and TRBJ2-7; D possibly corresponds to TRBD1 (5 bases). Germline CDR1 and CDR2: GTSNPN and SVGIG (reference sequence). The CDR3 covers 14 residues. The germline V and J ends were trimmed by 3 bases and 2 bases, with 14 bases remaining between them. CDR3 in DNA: TGTGCCTGGAGAAGTCCAGGGAACGCCTACGAGCAGTACTTC. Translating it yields CAWRSPGNAYEQYF. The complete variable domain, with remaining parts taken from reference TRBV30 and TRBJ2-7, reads SQTIHQWPATLVQPVGSPLSLECTVEGTSNPNLYWYRQAAGRGLQLLFYSVGIGQISSEVPQNLSASRPQDRQFILSSKKLLLSDSGFYLCAWRSPGNAYEQYFGPGTRLTVT.

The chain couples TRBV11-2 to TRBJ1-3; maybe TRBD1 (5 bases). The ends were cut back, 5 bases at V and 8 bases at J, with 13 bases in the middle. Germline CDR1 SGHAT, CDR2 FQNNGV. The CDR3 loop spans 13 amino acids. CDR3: CASSAQWGDTIYF. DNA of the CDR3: TGTGCCAGCAGCGCTCAATGGGGGGACACCATATATTTT.

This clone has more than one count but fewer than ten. The CDR3 spells CASSPTRLNFYTEAFF. The CDR3 bases are TGTGCCAGCAGCCCGACGCGACTTAACTTTTACACTGAAGCTTTCTTT. This rearrangement joins TRBV4-2 to TRBJ1-1; D call uncertain. The V gene lost 4 bases and the J gene lost 3 bases, with 18 bases spanning the gap. Per germline, CDR1 LGHNA and CDR2 YNFKEQ. The CDR3 contains 16 residues.

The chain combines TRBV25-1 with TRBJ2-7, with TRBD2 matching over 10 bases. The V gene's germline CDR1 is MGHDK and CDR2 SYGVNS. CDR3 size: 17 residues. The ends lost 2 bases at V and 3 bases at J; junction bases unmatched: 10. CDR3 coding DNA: TGTGCCAGCAGTGAACGAACTAGCGGGACTTATGACTACGAGCAGTACTTC. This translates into CASSERTSGTYDYEQYF.

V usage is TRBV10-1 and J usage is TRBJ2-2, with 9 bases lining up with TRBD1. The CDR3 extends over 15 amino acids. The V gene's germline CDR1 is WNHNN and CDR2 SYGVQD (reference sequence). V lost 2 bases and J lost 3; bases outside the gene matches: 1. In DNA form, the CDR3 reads TGCGCCAGCAGTGAGGGACAGGGGTACACCGGGGAGCTGTTTTTT. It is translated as CASSEGQGYTGELFF.

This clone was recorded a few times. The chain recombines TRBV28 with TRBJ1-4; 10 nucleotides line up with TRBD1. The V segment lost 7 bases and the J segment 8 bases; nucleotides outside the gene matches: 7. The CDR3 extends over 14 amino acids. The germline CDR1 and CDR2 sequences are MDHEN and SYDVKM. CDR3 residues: CASIRDRGREKLFF. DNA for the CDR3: TGTGCCAGCATCCGGGACAGGGGACGGGAAAAACTGTTTTTT.

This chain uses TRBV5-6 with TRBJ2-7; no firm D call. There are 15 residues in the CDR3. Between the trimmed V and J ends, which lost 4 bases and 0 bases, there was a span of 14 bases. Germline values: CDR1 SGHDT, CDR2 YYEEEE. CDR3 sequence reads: CASSENSLSSYEQYF. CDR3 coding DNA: TGTGCCAGCAGCGAGAATAGCCTTAGCTCCTACGAGCAGTACTTC.

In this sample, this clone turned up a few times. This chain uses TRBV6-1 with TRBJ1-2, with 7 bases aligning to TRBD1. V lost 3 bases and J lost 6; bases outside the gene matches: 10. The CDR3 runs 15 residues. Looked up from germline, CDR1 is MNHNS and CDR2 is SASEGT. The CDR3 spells CASSEQSGTVHGYTF. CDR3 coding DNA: TGTGCCAGCAGTGAGCAATCCGGGACAGTCCATGGCTACACCTTC.

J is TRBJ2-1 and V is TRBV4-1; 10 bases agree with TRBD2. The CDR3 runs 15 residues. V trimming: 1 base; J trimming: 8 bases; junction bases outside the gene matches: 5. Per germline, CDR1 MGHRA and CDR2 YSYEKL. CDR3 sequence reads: CASSQAPSGSDEQFF. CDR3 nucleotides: TGCGCCAGCAGCCAAGCCCCTAGCGGGAGTGATGAGCAGTTCTTC.

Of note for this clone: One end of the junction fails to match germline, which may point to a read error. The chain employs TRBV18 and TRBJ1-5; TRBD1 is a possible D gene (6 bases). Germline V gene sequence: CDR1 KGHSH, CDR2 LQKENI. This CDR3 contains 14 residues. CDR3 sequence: CASSHTGSSQPQHF. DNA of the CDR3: TGTGCCAGCTCACACACAGGGAGCAGTCAGCCCCAGCATTTT.

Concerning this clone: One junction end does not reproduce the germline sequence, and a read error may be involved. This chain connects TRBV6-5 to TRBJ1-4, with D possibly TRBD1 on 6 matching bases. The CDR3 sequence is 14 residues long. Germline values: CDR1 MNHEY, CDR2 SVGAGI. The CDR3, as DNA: TGTGCCAGCGGGTTTCCAGGGGCTAATCAAAAACTGTTTTTT. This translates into CASGFPGANQKLFF.

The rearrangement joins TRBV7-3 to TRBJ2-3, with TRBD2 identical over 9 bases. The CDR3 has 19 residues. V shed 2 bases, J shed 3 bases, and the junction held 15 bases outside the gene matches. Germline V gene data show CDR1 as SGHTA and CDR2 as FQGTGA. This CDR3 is CASSLRGGSGSRGTDTQYF. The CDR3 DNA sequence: TGTGCCAGCAGCTTACGCGGGGGTAGCGGGAGTCGGGGGACAGATACGCAGTATTTT.

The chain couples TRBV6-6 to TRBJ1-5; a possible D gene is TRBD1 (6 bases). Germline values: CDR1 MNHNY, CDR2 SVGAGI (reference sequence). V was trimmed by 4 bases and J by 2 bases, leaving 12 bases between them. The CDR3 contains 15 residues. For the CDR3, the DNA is TGTGCCAGCAGTTCCACAGGGCTTGGCAATCAGCCCCAGCATTTT. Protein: CASSSTGLGNQPQHF.

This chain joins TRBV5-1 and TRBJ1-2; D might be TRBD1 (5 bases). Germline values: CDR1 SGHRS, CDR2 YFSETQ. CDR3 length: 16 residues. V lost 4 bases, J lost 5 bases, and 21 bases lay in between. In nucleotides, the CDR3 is TGCGCCAGCAGCCTGTGGCAGGGCGCCGGGAGGTATGGCTACACCTTC. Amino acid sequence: CASSLWQGAGRYGYTF.

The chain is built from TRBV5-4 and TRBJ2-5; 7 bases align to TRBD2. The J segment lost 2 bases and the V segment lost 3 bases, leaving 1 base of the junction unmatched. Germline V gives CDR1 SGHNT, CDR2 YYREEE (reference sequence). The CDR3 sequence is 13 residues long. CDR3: CASSSGLQETQYF. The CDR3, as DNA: TGTGCCAGCAGCTCGGGACTACAAGAGACCCAGTACTTC.

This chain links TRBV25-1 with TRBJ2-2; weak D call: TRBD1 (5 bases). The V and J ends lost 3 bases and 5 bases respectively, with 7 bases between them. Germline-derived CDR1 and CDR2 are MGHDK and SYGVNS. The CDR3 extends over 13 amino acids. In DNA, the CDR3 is TGTGCCAGCAGTGAGGCAGGGACCGGGGAGCTGTTTTTT. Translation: CASSEAGTGELFF. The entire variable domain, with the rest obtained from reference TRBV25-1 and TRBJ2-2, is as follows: EADIYQTPRYLVIGTGKKITLECSQTMGHDKMYWYQQDPGMELHLIHYSYGVNSTEKGDLSSESTVSRIRTEHFPLTLESARPSHTSQYLCASSEAGTGELFFGEGSRLTVL.

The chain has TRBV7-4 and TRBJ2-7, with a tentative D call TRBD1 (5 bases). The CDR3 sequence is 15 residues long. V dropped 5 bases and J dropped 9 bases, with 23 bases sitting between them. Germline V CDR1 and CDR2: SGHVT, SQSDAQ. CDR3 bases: TGTGCCAGCAGCCCGCCGGCTGGGGCACCACAACCGCAGTACTTC. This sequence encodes CASSPPAGAPQPQYF.